The following is a T cell receptor (beta chain) sequence with its context. Its cognate antigen is unknown. Noted time point: blood at routine non-recurrence follow-up after resection. Whole RNA obtained from tumor, nontumor lung or frozen PBMC underwent sequencing without sorting. Germline CDR1 SGDLS, CDR2 YYNGEE. The CDR3 length is 14 residues. The V end lost 4 bases, the J end lost 1 base, and 8 bases lay between the germline ends. The data stem from a study of spatial heterogeneity in lung cancer. Study-wide background: Alpha-chain detections were consistently fewer than beta-chain detections among the sequences. Findings and caveats of the study: Ubiquitous expanded tumor TCRs appeared in blood more at resection than follow-up.

TCRdb passed the 5' RACE reads through MiXCR, listing each CDR3 protein once. The table has about 94,000 distinct CDR3 sequences, just under 20% seen once; the top ten hold 21%. The receptor comes from a male donor with early-stage non-small cell lung cancer. Sequenced material: PBMCs, taken at follow-up. V and J are TRBV9 and TRBJ1-4; a possible D gene is TRBD1 (5 bases). CDR3 DNA sequence: TGTGCCAGCAGCCCAGGGATAACTAATGAAAAACTGTTTTTT. Translated, it gives CASSPGITNEKLFF.